A single sample gave rise to the 17 T cell receptor beta chains below, sequenced in a study of TIL therapy for anti-PD-1-resistant metastatic lung cancer. Sequencing used immunoSEQ v3. Measured with immunoSEQ multiplex PCR; TCRdb has only the in-frame clones, and not every one. The sample includes about 52,000 clones, 79% of them seen just once. The sample's time point: pre-treatment sample, taken before nivolumab and TIL therapy. Sequences were derived from blood, sampled at baseline. These receptors came from a woman aged 30 to 85 with non-small cell lung cancer.

The genes are TRBV11-2 and TRBJ1-5; maybe TRBD1 (6 bases). Trimming pared 5 bases from V and 2 bases from J, leaving 19 bases between. Germline CDR1 and CDR2: SGHAT and FQNNGV. The CDR3 has 17 amino acids. The CDR3 DNA reads TGTGCCAGCAGCCCTGGGCGGGGGGCGCGGGGCAATCAGCCCCAGCATTTT. It yields the protein CASSPGRGARGNQPQHF.

This clone was seen many times. The V and J genes are TRBV15 and TRBJ2-7, with TRBD1 matching 12 bases. The CDR3 is 14 amino acids. The V and J ends lost 5 bases and 7 bases, in that order; junction bases with no gene match: 6. Germline loops: CDR1 LNHNV, CDR2 YYDKDF (reference sequence). CDR3 residues: CATSLGQGAGEQYF. CDR3 nucleotides: TGTGCCACCAGCCTGGGACAGGGGGCGGGAGAGCAGTACTTC.

Concerning this clone itself: A read error is likely, as this CDR3 ends without the conserved phenylalanine or tryptophan. The DNA is left out, because the CDR3 cannot be placed on it with certainty; the CDR3 is given as TCRdb lists it. V is TRBV9 and J is TRBJ2-7; the table names TRBD1, a call not compared with the DNA. Germline CDR1 and CDR2: SGDLS and YYNGEE. The CDR3 adds up to 8 amino acids, both ends counted. This CDR3 is CASIECRS.

This sequence joins TRBV4-1 and TRBJ1-5; D gene unclear. The CDR3 is 14 residues long. CDR1 and CDR2 from the germline V gene are MGHRA and YSYEKL. The germline V and J ends were trimmed by 0 bases and 7 bases, with 10 bases remaining between them. This chain's CDR3 is CASSQDSGEQPQHF. For the CDR3, the DNA is TGCGCCAGCAGCCAAGATTCCGGGGAACAGCCCCAGCATTTT.

This sequence joins TRBV5-1 and TRBJ2-5, with a possible D match to TRBD2 (6 bases). TRBJ2-7 matches the DNA end more closely, so the J call is doubtful. CDR1 and CDR2 from the germline V gene are SGHRS and YFSETQ. This CDR3 is built from 13 residues. As DNA, the CDR3 is TGCGCCTGCCGGGAGAGAAGTATCGGCGAGCAGTACTTC. Its translation is CACRERSIGEQYF.

This clone was counted between two and nine times. The chain carries TRBV5-8 and TRBJ1-2, with D possibly TRBD1 on 6 matching bases. CDR1 is SGHTS and CDR2 is YDEGEE in the germline V gene. V was pared by 2 bases and J by 2 bases, with 10 bases between. CDR3 length equals 14 residues. CDR3 coding DNA: TGTGCCAGCAGCTTCAAGGGGGTGAACTATGGCTACACCTTC. This encodes CASSFKGVNYGYTF.

This chain joins TRBV9 and TRBJ2-4, with D tentatively TRBD2 (5 bases). CDR3 length equals 16 residues. Trimming cost V 0 bases and J 0 bases, with 10 bases left between them. Germline V gene sequence: CDR1 SGDLS, CDR2 YYNGEE. CDR3 protein: CASSVDNGLAKNIQYF. The CDR3 DNA sequence: TGTGCCAGCAGCGTAGATAACGGACTAGCCAAAAACATTCAGTACTTC.

The chain carries TRBV19 and TRBJ1-1; 10 bases are a match to TRBD1. The CDR3 consists of 15 residues. Looked up from germline, CDR1 is LNHDA and CDR2 is SQIVND (reference sequence). The V segment lost 5 bases and the J segment 0 bases; nucleotides outside the gene matches: 3. The CDR3 bases are TGTGCCAGTAGTGACAGGGGGCGCCTGAACACTGAAGCTTTCTTT. This encodes CASSDRGRLNTEAFF.

This CDR3 is CASSFRDRDNSPLHF. The CDR3 DNA reads TGCGCCAGCAGCTTCCGGGACAGAGACAATTCACCCCTCCACTTT. This chain uses TRBV5-1 with TRBJ1-6; 7 nucleotides align to TRBD1. Germline V lookup: CDR1 SGHRS, CDR2 YFSETQ. After removal of 2 bases from V and 7 bases from J, the junction contained 6 bases not matched to a gene. The CDR3 spans 15 residues.

This clone was observed a few times. The V gene is TRBV28, the J gene TRBJ2-5, with 12 bases identical to TRBD2. This CDR3 has 20 amino acids. The germline gives CDR1 MDHEN, CDR2 SYDVKM. V shed 7 bases and J 0 bases; nucleotides not matched to a gene: 18. DNA of the CDR3: TGTGCCAGCACCCTGTTGCCCTTCTCCGGGACTAGCGGGTACCAAGAGACCCAGTACTTC. This translates into CASTLLPFSGTSGYQETQYF.

CDR3 amino acids: CASSLKPRVLGNTEAFF. Written as DNA, the CDR3 is TGTGCCAGCAGCTTGAAACCCAGGGTTCTTGGGAACACTGAAGCTTTCTTT. The genes are TRBV5-8 and TRBJ1-1, with a possible D match to TRBD1 (5 bases). The V end was cut by 1 base, the J end by 1 base, with 17 bases between. CDR3 length equals 17 residues. The V gene's germline CDR1 is SGHTS and CDR2 YDEGEE.

This sequence joins TRBV23-1 and TRBJ2-5; D is ambiguous. TRBV23-1 is classed as an ORF, of uncertain function. The ends were cut back, 3 bases at V and 5 bases at J, with 4 bases in the middle. This CDR3 has 11 residues. CDR3 sequence: CASSQGETQYF. CDR3 coding DNA: TGCGCCAGCAGTCAGGGTGAGACCCAGTACTTC.

The rearrangement uses TRBV6-4 and TRBJ1-1; TRBD1 might be the D (6 bases). Between the trimmed V and J ends, which lost 5 bases and 4 bases, there was a span of 17 bases. The CDR3 length is 15 residues. The germline gives CDR1 MRHNA, CDR2 SNTAGT. In DNA, the CDR3 is TGTGCCAGCAGTCCCAGGGCAGGGGCGAGCACTGAAGCTTTCTTT. It encodes CASSPRAGASTEAFF.

The J gene is TRBJ1-1, the V gene TRBV6-6; weak D call: TRBD1 (5 bases). The CDR3 sequence is 15 residues long. CDR1 and CDR2 from the germline V gene are MNHNY and SVGAGI (reference sequence). Deletions cut 6 bases from V and 0 bases from J, with 14 bases between. CDR3 bases: TGTGCCAGCAGATTACAGGAGCTCATGAACACTGAAGCTTTCTTT. It yields the protein CASRLQELMNTEAFF.

The rearrangement links TRBV27 to TRBJ1-1; 7 nucleotides align to TRBD1. The CDR3 is 16 residues long. The J segment lost 0 bases and the V segment lost 0 bases, leaving 4 bases of the junction unmatched. The germline V gene has CDR1 MNHEY and CDR2 SMNVEV (reference sequence). DNA of the CDR3: TGTGCCAGCAGTTTATCCTGGGACAGACTGAACACTGAAGCTTTCTTT. This encodes CASSLSWDRLNTEAFF.

The chain employs TRBV18 and TRBJ1-5; possible D gene TRBD1, 5 bases. Germline V gene data show CDR1 as KGHSH and CDR2 as LQKENI. Between the trimmed V and J ends, which lost 3 bases and 5 bases, there was a span of 11 bases. CDR3 length equals 14 residues. CDR3 sequence reads: CASSPGTADQPQHF. CDR3 sequence (DNA): TGTGCCAGCTCACCTGGGACGGCTGATCAGCCCCAGCATTTT. The variable domain in full, with the rest retrieved from reference TRBV18 and TRBJ1-5, is NAGVMQNPRHLVRRRGQEARLRCSPMKGHSHVYWYRQLPEEGLKFMVYLQKENIIDESGMPKERFSAEFPKEGPSILRIQQVVRGDSAAYFCASSPGTADQPQHFGDGTRLSIL.

This clone was seen a single time. This CDR3 reads CASSRLAGYNEQFF. Written as DNA, the CDR3 is TGTGCCAGCAGTCGACTAGCGGGATACAATGAGCAGTTCTTC. This chain links TRBV6-1 with TRBJ2-1, with TRBD2 matching over 11 bases. The CDR3 consists of 14 residues. Trimming cost V 5 bases and J 4 bases; bases outside gene matches: 1. Germline V lookup: CDR1 MNHNS, CDR2 SASEGT.